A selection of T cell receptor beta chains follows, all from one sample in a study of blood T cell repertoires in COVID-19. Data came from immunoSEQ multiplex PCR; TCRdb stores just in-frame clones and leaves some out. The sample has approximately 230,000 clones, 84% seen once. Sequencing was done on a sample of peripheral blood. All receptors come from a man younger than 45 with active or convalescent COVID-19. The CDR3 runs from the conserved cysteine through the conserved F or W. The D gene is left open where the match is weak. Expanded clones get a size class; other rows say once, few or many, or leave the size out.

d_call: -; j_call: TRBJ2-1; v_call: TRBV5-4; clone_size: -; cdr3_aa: CASSRVGGAGNEQFF; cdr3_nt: TGTGCCAGCAGCCGAGTAGGGGGCGCGGGGAATGAGCAGTTCTTC
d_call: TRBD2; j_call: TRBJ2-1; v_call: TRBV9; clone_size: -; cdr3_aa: CASSTPSGNYNEQFF; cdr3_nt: TGTGCCAGCAGCACCCCCAGCGGGAACTACAATGAGCAGTTCTTC
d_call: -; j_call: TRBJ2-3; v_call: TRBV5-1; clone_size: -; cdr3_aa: CASNLAAGGTDTQYF; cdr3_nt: TGCGCCAGCAACTTGGCGGCAGGGGGGACAGATACGCAGTATTTT
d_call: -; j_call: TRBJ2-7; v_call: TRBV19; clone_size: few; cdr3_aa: CASSIGSSYEQYF; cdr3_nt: TGTGCCAGTAGTATAGGGTCGAGCTACGAGCAGTACTTC
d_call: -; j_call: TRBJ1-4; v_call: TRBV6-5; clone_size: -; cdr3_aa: CASSPRGLSEKLFF; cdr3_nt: TGTGCCAGCAGCCCCAGGGGTTTGAGTGAAAAACTGTTTTTT
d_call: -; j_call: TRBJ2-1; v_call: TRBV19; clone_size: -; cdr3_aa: CASSIDGTSYNEQFF; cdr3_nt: TGTGCCAGTAGTATAGACGGGACATCCTACAATGAGCAGTTCTTC
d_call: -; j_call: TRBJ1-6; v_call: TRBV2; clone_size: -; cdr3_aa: CASSEDSTIGSPLHF; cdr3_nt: TGTGCCAGCAGTGAAGATTCGACTATCGGTTCACCCCTCCACTTT
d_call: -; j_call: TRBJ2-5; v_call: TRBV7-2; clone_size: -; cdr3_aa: CASSLVATMSVETQYF; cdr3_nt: TGTGCCAGCAGCTTAGTCGCGACTATGTCCGTAGAGACCCAGTACTTC
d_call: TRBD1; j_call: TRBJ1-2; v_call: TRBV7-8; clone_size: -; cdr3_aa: CASSQDRGANYGYTF; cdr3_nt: TGTGCCAGCAGCCAAGACAGGGGGGCTAACTATGGCTACACCTTC
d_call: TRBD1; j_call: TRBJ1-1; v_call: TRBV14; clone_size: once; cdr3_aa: CASSQRDRGLSWTEAFF; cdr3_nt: TGTGCCAGCAGCCAACGGGACAGGGGTTTATCATGGACTGAAGCTTTCTTT
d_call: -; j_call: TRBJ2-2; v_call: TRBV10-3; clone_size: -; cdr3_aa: CAISGVPSTGELFF; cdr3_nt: TGTGCCATCAGCGGTGTGCCGAGCACCGGGGAGCTGTTTTTT
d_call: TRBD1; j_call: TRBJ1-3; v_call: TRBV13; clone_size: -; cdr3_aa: CASSFARDSSMPIYF; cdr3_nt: TGTGCCAGCAGCTTCGCACGGGACAGCTCCATGCCCATATATTTT
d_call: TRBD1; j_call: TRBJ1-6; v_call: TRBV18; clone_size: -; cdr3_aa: CASSRGQDGNSPLHF; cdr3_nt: TGTGCCAGCTCACGGGGACAGGACGGGAATTCACCCCTCCACTTT
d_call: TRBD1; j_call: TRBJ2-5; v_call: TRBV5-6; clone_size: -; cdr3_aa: CASSPGPTGGETQYF; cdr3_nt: TGTGCCAGCAGCCCGGGGCCGACAGGGGGAGAGACCCAGTACTTC
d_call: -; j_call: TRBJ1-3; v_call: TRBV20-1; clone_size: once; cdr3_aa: CSASPYARGVESDTIYF; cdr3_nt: TGCAGTGCTAGTCCATATGCGCGGGGGGTAGAGTCGGACACCATATATTTT
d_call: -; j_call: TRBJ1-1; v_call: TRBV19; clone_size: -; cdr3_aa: CATKQQDSMNTEAFF; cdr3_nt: TGTGCCACCAAACAACAGGACAGCATGAACACTGAAGCTTTCTTT
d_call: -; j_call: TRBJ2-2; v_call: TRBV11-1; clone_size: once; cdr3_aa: CASSLLLNTGELFF; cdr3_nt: TGTGCCAGCAGCTTATTACTGAACACCGGGGAGCTGTTTTTT
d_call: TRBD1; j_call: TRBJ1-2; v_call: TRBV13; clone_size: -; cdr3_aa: CASSLTGEPHYGYTF; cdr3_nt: TGTGCCAGCAGCTTAACAGGGGAGCCCCACTATGGCTACACCTTC
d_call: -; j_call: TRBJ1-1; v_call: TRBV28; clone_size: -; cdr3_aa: CASSLAGLIGGNTEAFF; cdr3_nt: TGTGCCAGCAGTTTAGCGGGCCTAATAGGAGGGAACACTGAAGCTTTCTTT
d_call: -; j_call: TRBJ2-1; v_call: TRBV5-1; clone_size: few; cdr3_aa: CASSLYSPNEQFF; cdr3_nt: TGCGCCAGCAGCTTGTACAGTCCCAATGAGCAGTTCTTC
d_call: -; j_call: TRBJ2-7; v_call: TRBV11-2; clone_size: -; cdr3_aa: CASSSDAGSGYYEQYF; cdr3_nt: TGTGCCAGCAGCTCCGATGCCGGAAGCGGATACTACGAGCAGTACTTC
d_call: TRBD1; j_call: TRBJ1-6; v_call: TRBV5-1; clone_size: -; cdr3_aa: CASSLEQGKNSPLHF; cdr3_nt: TGCGCCAGCAGCTTGGAACAGGGGAAAAATTCACCCCTCCACTTT
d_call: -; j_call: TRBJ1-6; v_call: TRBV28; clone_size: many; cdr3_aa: CASSLDGNLGSPLHF; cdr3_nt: TGTGCCAGCAGTTTAGACGGGAACTTAGGTTCACCCCTCCACTTT
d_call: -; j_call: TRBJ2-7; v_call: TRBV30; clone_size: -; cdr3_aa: CAWSVTGYEQYF; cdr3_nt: TGTGCCTGGAGTGTTACGGGATACGAGCAGTACTTC
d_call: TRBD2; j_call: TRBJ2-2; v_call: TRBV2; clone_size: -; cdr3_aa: CASHATSGSGTGELFF; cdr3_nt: TGTGCCAGCCATGCTACTAGCGGGAGTGGCACCGGGGAGCTGTTTTTT
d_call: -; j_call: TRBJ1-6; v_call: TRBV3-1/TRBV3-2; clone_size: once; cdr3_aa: CASSQTGIIKSPLHF; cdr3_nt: TGTGCCAGCAGCCAAACAGGGATCATAAAATCACCCCTCCACTTT
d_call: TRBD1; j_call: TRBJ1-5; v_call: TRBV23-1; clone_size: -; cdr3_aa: CASSPQGESGQPQHF; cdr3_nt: TGCGCCAGCAGTCCACAGGGGGAAAGCGGACAGCCCCAGCATTTT